This TCR beta chain comes out of a study of blood T cell repertoires in COVID-19 (TCRdb year 2020). Regarding the study in general: The collaborator samples originated in the United States, Italy and Spain and spanned the acute and convalescent phases of COVID-19. The sample metadata nearly always contained a de-identified subject ID, COVID-19 status, age in years and sex. Where available, HLA class I and class II types were obtained from metadata supplied by the sample provider rather than from assay-based typing. The dataset comprised deeply sampled blood TCRbeta repertoires from subjects exposed to, actively infected with, or recovered from COVID-19. The prospective study material was composed of cDNA or gDNA derived from T cells, B-cell-depleted T cells, or PBMCs. A freely available public database, intended as a resource for researchers studying the immune response to SARS-CoV-2, is where the repertoires were released. Samples were obtained from the ongoing ImmuneRACE study (first 160 participants) and from 1,200 or so subjects provided by 6 global collaborators. Summary of the overall study and its limitations: How much clinical and demographic metadata was included differed by source and by participant, and the metadata was provided uncurated.

Each collaborating institution followed its own protocols to collect whole blood in K2EDTA tubes. For TCRbeta analysis, collaborators shipped samples as frozen whole blood, isolated PBMCs, or DNA extracted from either of those sample types. The CDR3 runs 14 residues from the cysteine to the phenylalanine. The entry retains the CDR3 DNA only, 42 bases that are in frame from base 1. Reading the germline V gene gives CDR1 MDHEN and CDR2 SYDVKM. V is cut by 7 bases and J by 5 bases, and the space between the germline ends is 17 bases. Comment on this clone: There is no known antigen for this receptor. No qualities accompany the bases; no much larger clone lies one base away.

TCRbeta CDR3 regions were amplified from genomic DNA using the immunoSEQ Assay, a bias-controlled multiplex PCR. The paper's data handling went like this. The number of nucleated cells in each sample was estimated by amplification of reference gene primers within the assay. Sequence reads were collapsed and filtered to measure the absolute abundance of every unique TCRbeta CDR3 rearrangement. Productive Simpson clonality was computed per sample as the square root of Simpson's diversity index over productive rearrangements. TCRdb obtained this table from immuneACCESS and retained in-frame rearrangements with V and J assigned. These tables miss some clones; where compared with another copy, unresolved V genes account for less than half of the shortfall, and the remainder is unexplained. V and J calls and clone size are given by that table; D and trimming were obtained from the DNA. In all, the sample holds over 70,000 clones, and 76% of those were seen once. The top ten hold approximately 15% of the sample.

The sequenced sample consisted of peripheral blood. This clonotype originated in a man between 65 and 79 years old with active or convalescent COVID-19. The chain links TRBV28 with TRBJ1-2; the best D guess is TRBD1, with 5 bases matching. In nucleotides, the sequence is TGTGCCAGCAACTTTGGGGGGAGAGGTTATGGCTACACCTTC. Protein translation: CASNFGGRGYGYTF.